The 29 T cell receptor beta chains presented below share a single source sample, sequenced in a study of T cell repertoires in cytomegalovirus infection (dated by TCRdb to the late 2010s). The sequencer was an Illumina HiSeq 1500. TCRdb reprocessed the public reads (quality trimming at Q25 with fastp, clone calling with MiXCR) and kept in-frame beta chains. Rows are unified per CDR3 protein, each entry keeping the most common DNA and genes. Counted in this sample were almost 300,000 distinct CDR3 sequences; around 10% of them appeared once. Of the sample, over 2.5% is held by the ten largest clones. Sequencing was carried out using PBMCs. These receptors originate from a human donor in good health (CMV status not recorded). Some clones in this sample may be carry-over from other donors' samples.

The chain joins TRBV7-2 to TRBJ2-7; 10 bases fit TRBD2. Germline loops: CDR1 SGHTA, CDR2 FQGNSA. After removal of 4 bases from V and 3 bases from J, the junction contained 6 bases not matched to a gene. The CDR3 has 15 residues. In nucleotides, the CDR3 is TGTGCCAGCAGCTGGGTAGCGGGAGGAAACTACGAGCAGTACTTC. Protein sequence: CASSWVAGGNYEQYF.

This clonotype was detected ten times or more. The genes are TRBV5-4 and TRBJ1-1, with 7 bases identical to TRBD1. CDR3 size: 15 residues. V was clipped by 4 bases and J by 1 base; unmatched bases: 7. Germline V gives CDR1 SGHNT, CDR2 YYREEE (reference sequence). The CDR3 loop is CASSLQDRANTEAFF. The CDR3 DNA reads TGTGCCAGCAGCCTGCAAGACAGGGCGAACACTGAAGCTTTCTTT.

The rearrangement links TRBV5-4 to TRBJ2-1; D gene ambiguous. Germline assignment: CDR1 SGHNT and CDR2 YYREEE (reference sequence). V was clipped by 4 bases and J by 2 bases, with 4 bases between them. The CDR3 is 12 amino acids. CDR3 region: CASSRAYNEQFF. The DNA of the CDR3 is TGTGCCAGCAGCAGAGCCTACAATGAGCAGTTCTTC.

The sample holds many counts of this clonotype. CDR3 region: CASTVEETQYF. CDR3 nucleotides: TGTGCCAGCACGGTGGAAGAGACCCAGTACTTC. This rearrangement joins TRBV6-2 or TRBV6-3 to TRBJ2-5, with no clear D. This CDR3 comprises 11 residues. Germline CDR1 MNHEY, CDR2 SVGEGT. The V end lost 7 bases, the J end lost 3 bases, and 6 bases lay between the germline ends.

This clonotype has a count of ten or more. The V gene is TRBV7-2, the J gene TRBJ2-5; 8 bases fit TRBD2. The CDR3 length is 14 residues. With 3 bases clipped from V and 7 bases from J, the junction kept 7 bases outside the gene matches. Looked up from germline, CDR1 is SGHTA and CDR2 is FQGNSA. The CDR3 spells CASSFGLAMGTQYF. DNA for the CDR3: TGTGCCAGCAGCTTCGGACTAGCTATGGGGACCCAGTACTTC.

This clonotype was observed many times. V and J are TRBV6-5 and TRBJ1-5; no firm D call. Trimming shortened V by 2 bases and J by 3 bases, and 11 bases separated the two germline ends. The germline V gene encodes CDR1 MNHEY and CDR2 SVGAGI. The CDR3 covers 15 residues. CDR3 in amino acids: CASSYGGGINQPQHF. The CDR3 region has the DNA TGTGCCAGCAGTTACGGTGGCGGTATCAATCAGCCCCAGCATTTT.

The chain is built from TRBV28 and TRBJ2-3; the match to TRBD2 covers 9 bases. The CDR3 has 16 amino acids. Trimming removed 7 bases from V and 2 bases from J; junction bases left unmatched: 10. CDR1 and CDR2 from the germline V gene are MDHEN and SYDVKM. The CDR3 is CASTGARGGLTDTQYF. The CDR3 DNA is TGTGCCAGCACAGGGGCGCGGGGGGGCCTCACAGATACGCAGTATTTT.

This clonotype appeared many times. The rearrangement uses TRBV24-1 and TRBJ2-5; D is perhaps TRBD1 (6 bases). V lost 9 bases, J lost 2 bases, and 15 bases lay in between. Germline CDR1 and CDR2: KGHDR and SFDVKD. This CDR3 is 14 amino acids long. The DNA of the CDR3 is TGTGCCACCCAGGCGAGGGGGAGACAAGAGACCCAGTACTTC. This sequence encodes CATQARGRQETQYF.

This clonotype occurred many times. V usage is TRBV7-9 and J usage is TRBJ1-4; TRBD1 matches 7 bases. V dropped 5 bases and J dropped 4; count of bases not matched to a gene: 7. There are 15 residues in the CDR3. The germline CDR1 and CDR2 sequences are SEHNR and FQNEAQ (reference sequence). CDR3 loop: CASSLQGGFNEKLFF. DNA of the CDR3: TGTGCCAGCAGCCTACAAGGGGGCTTTAATGAAAAACTGTTTTTT.

This clonotype has at least ten counts. V gene TRBV4-1 combines with J gene TRBJ2-1; 11 bases align to TRBD2. This CDR3 contains 19 residues. Per germline, CDR1 MGHRA and CDR2 YSYEKL. The trim removed 2 bases at V and 7 bases at J, leaving 16 bases unmatched. CDR3 loop: CASSQTPPTLAGGSNEQFF. CDR3 DNA sequence: TGCGCCAGCAGCCAAACCCCTCCCACCCTAGCGGGGGGTAGTAATGAGCAGTTCTTC.

This chain connects TRBV5-1 to TRBJ2-1; no clear D gene. The CDR3 runs 13 residues. Germline CDR1 is SGHRS and CDR2 is YFSETQ. V lost 0 bases, J lost 6 bases, and 7 bases lay in between. CDR3 in amino acids: CASSLVDANEQFF. The CDR3 DNA reads TGCGCCAGCAGCTTGGTGGACGCCAATGAGCAGTTCTTC.

This clonotype came up many times. The chain combines TRBV6-6 with TRBJ1-5; the match to TRBD1 covers 7 bases. Per the germline V gene, CDR1 is MNHNY and CDR2 is SVGAGI (reference sequence). The CDR3 has 16 residues. J lost 1 base, V lost 6 bases, and 9 bases had no gene match. CDR3 bases: TGTGCCAGCAGAGACAGACAGGGTGTCAGCAATCAGCCCCAGCATTTT. Protein sequence: CASRDRQGVSNQPQHF.

This clonotype was seen ten or more times. The chain joins TRBV7-2 to TRBJ1-4; D remains unclear. The CDR3 is 19 residues long. V was cut by 5 bases and J by 7 bases, with 29 bases left in between. CDR1 is SGHTA and CDR2 is FQGNSA in the germline V gene. CDR3 bases: TGTGCCAGCAGCCAATACCCGGACCACCCTAGCCGCAGCGGTGAAAAACTGTTTTTT. It yields the protein CASSQYPDHPSRSGEKLFF.

The gene calls are TRBV25-1 and TRBJ2-5; D not certain. Germline V gene sequence: CDR1 MGHDK, CDR2 SYGVNS. The germline V and J ends were trimmed by 2 bases and 5 bases, with 12 bases remaining between them. This CDR3 comprises 14 residues. CDR3 coding DNA: TGTGCCAGCAGTGAACCCCGGGTGCAGGAGACCCAGTACTTC. Translated, it gives CASSEPRVQETQYF.

This sequence joins TRBV29-1 and TRBJ2-7; unclear D gene. The CDR3 has 15 amino acids. V shed 4 bases and J shed 3 bases, with 19 bases lying between them. Per the germline V gene, CDR1 is SQVTM and CDR2 is ANQGSEA. The CDR3 reads CSVGRGAGKGYEQYF. CDR3 DNA sequence: TGCAGCGTTGGAAGAGGCGCAGGCAAAGGCTACGAGCAGTACTTC.

This clonotype was recorded at least ten times. V is TRBV7-8 and J is TRBJ2-5; D not resolved. The CDR3 is made up of 15 amino acids. Trimming stripped 7 bases from V and 5 bases from J, with 20 bases between. CDR1 is SGHVS, CDR2 FQNEAQ, per germline. Here the CDR3 reads CASNLRVPREETQYF. The CDR3 region has the DNA TGTGCCAGCAACCTAAGAGTACCTAGAGAGGAGACCCAGTACTTC.

This clonotype was counted at least ten times. The chain employs TRBV6-2 or TRBV6-3 and TRBJ2-1, with D tentatively TRBD1 (6 bases). This CDR3 is 17 amino acids long. CDR1 is MNHEY, CDR2 SVGEGT, per germline. Trimming pared 2 bases from V and 3 bases from J, leaving 17 bases between. The DNA of the CDR3 is TGTGCCAGCAGTTACCCCATGACAGGAAAACTCTACAATGAGCAGTTCTTC. It yields the protein CASSYPMTGKLYNEQFF.

This clonotype has just one count. This chain connects TRBV5-4 to TRBJ2-5; TRBD2 might be the D (6 bases). Germline V gene lookup returns CDR1 SGHNT and CDR2 YYREEE (reference sequence). Trimming left V 6 bases short and J 3 bases short, with 12 bases between. The length of the CDR3 is 13 residues. CDR3 nucleotides: TGTGCCAGCACCCTCCCGGGGGAAGAGACCCAGTACTTC. Its translation: CASTLPGEETQYF.

This clonotype was recorded at least ten times. The genes are TRBV20-1 and TRBJ2-5, with 10 bases identical to TRBD2. Germline CDR1 and CDR2: DFQATT and SNEGSKA (reference sequence). V was clipped by 1 base and J by 4 bases; unmatched bases: 6. The CDR3 is 15 amino acids. This CDR3 is CSARGQRGGGETQYF. The CDR3 DNA is TGCAGTGCTAGAGGGCAGCGGGGGGGCGGAGAGACCCAGTACTTC.

V gene TRBV20-1 combines with J gene TRBJ1-1; no definite D call. Deletions cut 3 bases from V and 1 base from J, with 6 bases between. This CDR3 contains 12 residues. CDR1 is DFQATT and CDR2 is SNEGSKA in the germline V gene (reference sequence). In DNA form, the CDR3 reads TGCAGTGCTAGGAGTAGGAACACTGAAGCTTTCTTT. Translating gives CSARSRNTEAFF.

This clonotype was seen just once. The rearrangement links TRBV12-3 or TRBV12-4 to TRBJ1-2; weak D call: TRBD1 (6 bases). Trimming removed 5 bases at V and 8 bases at J, with 15 bases between. The length of the CDR3 is 13 residues. The CDR3 reads CASSQISGEGYTF. The CDR3 DNA reads TGTGCCAGCAGTCAAATTTCAGGGGAGGGCTACACCTTC.

This clonotype was detected ten times or more. The V call is TRBV18, the J call TRBJ2-5; 7 bases line up with TRBD1. The J segment lost 3 bases and the V segment lost 0 bases, leaving 1 base of the junction unmatched. The CDR3 totals 14 residues. Germline lookup yields CDR1 KGHSH and CDR2 LQKENI. CDR3 loop: CASSPPGTEETQYF. The CDR3 DNA reads TGTGCCAGCTCACCACCGGGGACAGAAGAGACCCAGTACTTC.

Remarks on this clonotype: Possible read error: a much larger clone is one base away. The V call is TRBV25-1, the J call TRBJ2-3; 7 bases are a match to TRBD2. CDR1 and CDR2 from the germline V gene are MGHDK and SYGVNS. This CDR3 contains 15 residues. DNA of the CDR3: TGTGCCAGCGGTGAGAGCGGGGCGAGCACAGATACGCAGTATTTT. Translation: CASGESGASTDTQYF.

This clonotype was picked up a small number of times. The rearrangement uses TRBV20-1 and TRBJ1-1, with D perhaps matching TRBD1 (5 bases). With 3 bases removed from V and 0 bases from J, the gap between germline ends came to 8 bases. Germline-derived CDR1 and CDR2 are DFQATT and SNEGSKA (reference sequence). CDR3 length: 13 residues. The CDR3 region is CSASPTVNTEAFF. As DNA, the CDR3 is TGCAGTGCTAGTCCGACAGTGAACACTGAAGCTTTCTTT.

This clonotype was detected ten times or more. The chain carries TRBV10-3 and TRBJ2-1; 8 bases are shared with TRBD1. There are 17 residues in the CDR3. V lost 2 bases, J lost 4 bases, and 10 bases stayed unmatched. CDR1 ENHRY and CDR2 SYGVKD come from the germline V gene. The CDR3 nucleotides are TGTGCCATCAGTGAGCAGCCGCAGGGGGCGGCATACAATGAGCAGTTCTTC. Protein sequence: CAISEQPQGAAYNEQFF.

This clonotype was counted ten times or more. V and J are TRBV20-1 and TRBJ2-6; no clear D gene. Between the trimmed V and J ends, which lost 0 bases and 2 bases, there was a span of 8 bases. Germline CDR1 and CDR2: DFQATT and SNEGSKA (reference sequence). This CDR3 is 15 amino acids long. DNA of the CDR3: TGCAGTGCTAGAGATGAGGCAGCTGGGGCCAACGTCCTGACTTTC. Protein sequence: CSARDEAAGANVLTF.

Many counts were recorded for this clonotype. The chain employs TRBV28 and TRBJ2-7, with D maybe TRBD2 (6 bases). The CDR3 is 13 residues long. Trimming stripped 5 bases from V and 7 bases from J, with 15 bases between. Germline loops: CDR1 MDHEN, CDR2 SYDVKM. The CDR3: CASSQGRQWEQYV. The CDR3 DNA is TGTGCCAGCAGTCAAGGGAGGCAATGGGAGCAGTACGTC.

At least ten counts were recorded for this clonotype. The chain carries TRBV6-2 or TRBV6-3 and TRBJ2-5, with unresolved D. Germline values: CDR1 MNHEY, CDR2 SVGEGT. Trimming took 6 bases from V and 0 from J, leaving 5 bases between them. There are 12 residues in the CDR3. The CDR3 nucleotides read TGTGCCAGCAGAAAAAACCAAGAGACCCAGTACTTC. This translates into CASRKNQETQYF.

This clonotype was detected ten times or more. This chain joins TRBV14 and TRBJ1-2, with D possibly TRBD1 on 5 matching bases. V lost 1 base and J lost 6, with 9 bases in between. Per the germline V gene, CDR1 is SGHDN and CDR2 is FVKESK. The CDR3 is 13 residues long. Written as DNA, the CDR3 is TGTGCCAGCAGCCAAGTAACAGGTGATGGCTACACCTTC. It translates to CASSQVTGDGYTF.